This T cell receptor (beta chain) was identified in a study of blood T cell repertoires in COVID-19. In the source study's methods: Cell counts per sample came from amplifying reference gene primers. The assay was immunoSEQ multiplex PCR, and TCRdb's table has in-frame clones only and misses some. The V and J calls and the clone size are those of that table, but D and trimming were determined from the DNA. The data contain roughly 190,000 clones, approximately 84% of them singletons. CDR3 length: 13 residues. The germline V gene has CDR1 ENHRY and CDR2 SYGVKD. Deletions cut 7 bases from V and 4 bases from J, with 13 bases between.

Sequencing was carried out using PBMCs or T cells enriched from blood (not recorded which). This clonotype was sampled from a woman younger than 45 who had recovered from COVID-19. J is TRBJ1-2 and V is TRBV10-3; D remains unclear. CDR3 sequence: CAITSAPSYGYTF. The CDR3 DNA sequence: TGTGCCATCACCTCCGCCCCGAGCTATGGCTACACCTTC.